This TCR beta chain emerged from a study of blood T cell repertoires in COVID-19. About the research overall: There were acute and convalescent COVID-19 samples, and they came from the United States, Italy and Spain. Nucleic acid was either cDNA or gDNA, and it came from T cells, B-cell-depleted T cells, or PBMCs.

In the original workflow: Reference gene primer amplification gave nucleated cell count estimates. Here immunoSEQ multiplex PCR was the method, and the copy in TCRdb shows in-frame clones only, minus some. V, J and clone size were drawn from that table, and D and trimming were deduced from the DNA. Of fewer than 250,000 clones in the sample, roughly four fifths were seen once. The V end lost 5 bases, the J end lost 4 bases, and 9 bases lay between the germline ends. The CDR3 runs 12 residues. From germline, CDR1 is SGHKS and CDR2 YYEKEE (reference sequence). The rearrangement links TRBV5-5 to TRBJ1-2, with D possibly TRBD1 on 5 matching bases. Sequencing was done on a sample of PBMCs or T cells enriched from blood (not recorded which). The origin of this receptor is a woman aged 40 to 49 who had been exposed to COVID-19. The CDR3 is CASREGSYGYTF. The CDR3 DNA reads as TGTGCCAGCAGGGAGGGGAGCTATGGCTACACCTTC.